What follows are 25 T cell receptor beta chains derived from one specimen sequenced in a study of graft-versus-host responses after intestinal transplantation (dated by TCRdb to 2020 to 2023). Library method: the immunoSEQ multiplex PCR assay. The clones in this table, taken by TCRdb from immuneACCESS, are in-frame only. Not every clone is retained; where verified, under half of the shortfall comes from an unresolved V gene, and the cause of the rest is unknown. For this sample the table gives about 41,000 clones, of which around 96% were detected only once. Approximately 0.54% of the sample lies in the top ten. The sample's time point label, decoded: cells obtained before transplantation from donor or recipient. Their antigens remain unidentified. The sequencing used unstimulated CD8+ T cells sorted from spleen or lymph node cells, collected before transplant. Receptors originate from a human donor who was the organ donor for an intestinal transplant.

V usage is TRBV30 and J usage is TRBJ2-3; D is uncertain. Trimming stripped 1 base from V and 6 bases from J, with 8 bases between. CDR1 is GTSNPN and CDR2 is SVGIG in the germline V gene (reference sequence). The CDR3 runs to 12 residues. The CDR3 sequence: CAWSDTLDTQYF. The DNA for the CDR3 is TGTGCCTGGAGTGACACGTTGGATACGCAGTATTTT.

The chain is built from TRBV18 and TRBJ1-3, with D perhaps TRBD1 (6 bases). In germline, CDR1 is KGHSH, CDR2 LQKENI. V lost 2 bases to trimming and J lost 4 bases, with 12 bases between them. The CDR3 totals 15 residues. The CDR3 is CASSPIVGTGNTIYF. Here the CDR3 DNA reads TGTGCCAGCTCACCAATTGTGGGGACAGGAAACACCATATATTTT.

CDR3 sequence: CASRAGTATNQPQHF. The CDR3 DNA reads as TGTGCCAGCAGGGCCGGGACAGCAACAAATCAGCCCCAGCATTTT. V is TRBV2 and J is TRBJ1-5; 7 bases align to TRBD1. CDR1 SNHLY and CDR2 FYNNEI come from the germline V gene. V lost 6 bases, J lost 4 bases, and 9 bases stayed unmatched. CDR3 length: 15 amino acids.

The rearrangement links TRBV5-6 to TRBJ2-5, with D tentatively TRBD2 (6 bases). Germline CDR1 SGHDT, CDR2 YYEEEE. Trimming removed 3 bases at V and 3 bases at J, with 15 bases between. This CDR3 is built from 15 residues. The CDR3 DNA is TGTGCCAGCAGCTCTGGACTATTACTTAAAGAGACCCAGTACTTC. Amino acids: CASSSGLLLKETQYF.

The chain employs TRBV9 and TRBJ2-2, with a possible D match to TRBD2 (5 bases). Germline CDR1 SGDLS, CDR2 YYNGEE. The V end lost 4 bases, the J end lost 1 base, and 23 bases lay between the germline ends. The CDR3 is 19 amino acids. The CDR3: CASSTNGMGGQVNTGELFF. In nucleotides, the CDR3 is TGTGCCAGCAGCACCAATGGGATGGGCGGGCAGGTGAACACCGGGGAGCTGTTTTTT.

Comments on this clone: One junction end does not reproduce the germline sequence, and a read error may be involved. The V gene is TRBV5-6, the J gene TRBJ2-1, with D unclear. The CDR3 length is 14 residues. The germline V gene encodes CDR1 SGHDT and CDR2 YYEEEE. The CDR3 loop reads CASSLGLPDNEQLF. The CDR3 DNA reads TGTGCCAGCAGCTTGGGACTTCCCGACAATGAGCAGCTCTTC.

The chain has TRBV7-2 and TRBJ2-4; 14 bases align to TRBD2. This CDR3 is built from 15 residues. CDR1 and CDR2 from the germline V gene are SGHTA and FQGNSA. V dropped 5 bases and J dropped 6; count of bases not matched to a gene: 3. The CDR3 spells CASSPTSGGGNIQYF. CDR3 DNA: TGTGCCAGCAGCCCGACTAGCGGGGGGGGAAACATTCAGTACTTC.

The V and J genes are TRBV4-2 and TRBJ2-2; weak D call: TRBD1 (5 bases). CDR3 length: 14 amino acids. V was pared by 0 bases and J by 4 bases, with 6 bases between. CDR1 is LGHNA, CDR2 YNFKEQ, per germline. CDR3 DNA: TGTGCCAGCAGCCAAGACAGGGCCACCGGGGAGCTGTTTTTT. It yields the protein CASSQDRATGELFF.

This clone was seen a few times. This sequence joins TRBV2 and TRBJ2-5; 12 bases align to TRBD2. The CDR3 covers 16 residues. V trimming: 4 bases; J trimming: 3 bases; junction bases outside the gene matches: 6. The germline CDR1 and CDR2 sequences are SNHLY and FYNNEI. CDR3 sequence reads: CASSVPTSGGEETQYF. Here the CDR3 DNA reads TGTGCCAGCAGTGTCCCGACTAGCGGGGGTGAAGAGACCCAGTACTTC.

V usage is TRBV4-3 and J usage is TRBJ2-1, with D unclear. Germline V gives CDR1 LGHNA, CDR2 YSLEER. Deletions cut 0 bases from V and 7 bases from J, with 10 bases between. The CDR3 has 14 residues. Written as DNA, the CDR3 is TGCGCCAGCAGCCAAGACTTGGGCCGGAATGAGCAGTTCTTC. This translates into CASSQDLGRNEQFF.

This clone is a singleton in its sample. The chain couples TRBV6-1 to TRBJ2-5; TRBD2 agrees at 8 bases. Germline assignment: CDR1 MNHNS and CDR2 SASEGT. V dropped 6 bases and J dropped 2; count of bases not matched to a gene: 8. This CDR3 has 15 amino acids. The CDR3 DNA sequence: TGTGCCAGCAGAACCCCCCTAGCGGGTCAAGAGACCCAGTACTTC. Residues: CASRTPLAGQETQYF.

The chain recombines TRBV4-3 with TRBJ2-2; 10 bases are shared with TRBD1. The CDR3 sequence is 16 residues long. V trimming: 1 base; J trimming: 6 bases; junction bases outside the gene matches: 5. The germline V gene encodes CDR1 LGHNA and CDR2 YSLEER. The CDR3 protein is CASSQGGTGVSGELFF. CDR3 bases: TGCGCCAGCAGCCAAGGGGGGACAGGGGTATCCGGGGAGCTGTTTTTT.

In nucleotides, the CDR3 is TGCGCCAGCAGCTTGACGGACAGTCTCTACGAGCAGTACTTC. This encodes CASSLTDSLYEQYF. The chain joins TRBV5-1 to TRBJ2-7, with D maybe TRBD1 (6 bases). CDR3 length equals 14 residues. Germline lookup yields CDR1 SGHRS and CDR2 YFSETQ. Trimming removed 1 base at V and 3 bases at J, with 11 bases between.

The J gene is TRBJ1-1, the V gene TRBV5-6; 8 bases match TRBD1. The CDR3 covers 14 residues. The trim removed 2 bases at V and 3 bases at J, leaving 3 bases unmatched. CDR1 SGHDT and CDR2 YYEEEE come from the germline V gene. The CDR3 sequence is CASSFGTGDTEAFF. The CDR3 bases are TGTGCCAGCAGCTTTGGGACAGGAGACACTGAAGCTTTCTTT.

The J gene is TRBJ1-1, the V gene TRBV9, with a tentative D call TRBD1 (6 bases). The CDR3 totals 13 residues. The ends were cut back, 4 bases at V and 7 bases at J, with 14 bases in the middle. The germline V gene has CDR1 SGDLS and CDR2 YYNGEE. CDR3 nucleotide sequence: TGTGCCAGCAGCCCCTCGGGGGCGATTGAAGCTTTCTTT. Residues: CASSPSGAIEAFF.

This chain connects TRBV11-2 to TRBJ1-1; D may be TRBD1 (6 bases). The V gene lost 4 bases and the J gene lost 3 bases, with 9 bases spanning the gap. Per germline, CDR1 SGHAT and CDR2 FQNNGV. This CDR3 has 13 amino acids. CDR3 in amino acids: CASSSQGYTEAFF. The CDR3 DNA reads TGTGCCAGCAGCTCCCAGGGGTACACTGAAGCTTTCTTT. Filled out from reference TRBV11-2 and TRBJ1-1, the complete variable domain reads EAGVAQSPRYKIIEKRQSVAFWCNPISGHATLYWYQQILGQGPKLLIQFQNNGVVDDSQLPKDRFSAERLKGVDSTLKIQPAKLEDSAVYLCASSSQGYTEAFFGQGTRLTVV.

The V gene is TRBV29-1, the J gene TRBJ2-7; 8 positions agree with TRBD1. Germline V gene sequence: CDR1 SQVTM, CDR2 ANQGSEA. The CDR3 sequence is 14 residues long. With 4 bases clipped from V and 4 bases from J, the junction kept 9 bases outside the gene matches. CDR3 residues: CSVVVQGAYYEQYF. In nucleotides, the CDR3 is TGCAGCGTTGTCGTGCAGGGGGCGTATTACGAGCAGTACTTC.

The chain couples TRBV9 to TRBJ2-1, with D unresolved. Germline V CDR1 and CDR2: SGDLS, YYNGEE. V dropped 3 bases and J dropped 5 bases, with 3 bases sitting between them. This CDR3 spans 11 amino acids. The CDR3 DNA follows: TGTGCCAGCAGCGCGGACAATGAGCAGTTCTTC. It specifies CASSADNEQFF.

The chain recombines TRBV4-2 with TRBJ2-7; the D gene is possibly TRBD2 (6 bases). The germline V gene encodes CDR1 LGHNA and CDR2 YNFKEQ. Trimming cost V 4 bases and J 3 bases, with 22 bases left between them. The CDR3 extends over 17 amino acids. The CDR3 DNA sequence: TGTGCCAGCAGCCCCCACAGTGGAGAAGCGGGCCTCTACGAGCAGTACTTC. This encodes CASSPHSGEAGLYEQYF.

This clone has only one observation. The rearrangement uses TRBV2 and TRBJ2-2; 11 bases are a match to TRBD2. The CDR3 has 16 amino acids. From germline, CDR1 is SNHLY and CDR2 FYNNEI. The V and J ends lost 3 bases and 7 bases, in that order; junction bases with no gene match: 7. CDR3: CASSEGTSGKGGELFF. The CDR3 DNA sequence: TGTGCCAGCAGTGAGGGGACTAGCGGAAAGGGCGGGGAGCTGTTTTTT.

The chain carries TRBV4-2 and TRBJ2-7, with D uncertain. Germline V gene data show CDR1 as LGHNA and CDR2 as YNFKEQ. V was cut by 3 bases and J by 0 bases, with 9 bases left in between. The CDR3 contains 14 residues. CDR3: CASSQNVGSYEQYF. The CDR3 DNA reads as TGTGCCAGCAGCCAGAATGTGGGCTCCTACGAGCAGTACTTC.

The gene calls are TRBV30 and TRBJ2-7; D unclear. The germline gives CDR1 GTSNPN, CDR2 SVGIG (reference sequence). V was cut by 0 bases and J by 2 bases, with 5 bases left in between. The CDR3 has 12 residues. This CDR3 reads CAWSVQAYEQYF. The CDR3 region has the DNA TGTGCCTGGAGTGTTCAGGCCTACGAGCAGTACTTC.

The CDR3 region is CASSPTGGETQYF. The CDR3 DNA reads TGTGCCAGCAGCCCCACAGGGGGCGAGACCCAGTACTTC. The chain employs TRBV5-4 and TRBJ2-5; the match to TRBD1 covers 9 bases. Germline V lookup: CDR1 SGHNT, CDR2 YYREEE (reference sequence). Trimming cost V 4 bases and J 5 bases; bases outside gene matches: 3. This CDR3 has 13 amino acids.

The chain couples TRBV4-3 to TRBJ2-3, with 16 bases matching TRBD2. With V trimmed by 3 bases and J by 4 bases, 1 base remained unmatched. The CDR3 length is 16 residues. Germline assignment: CDR1 LGHNA and CDR2 YSLEER. The CDR3 loop reads CASSQGLAGGPDTQYF. The DNA of the CDR3 is TGCGCCAGCAGCCAGGGACTAGCGGGGGGGCCAGATACGCAGTATTTT.

This chain connects TRBV13 to TRBJ2-7, with D perhaps TRBD2 (7 bases). Germline V gene lookup returns CDR1 PRHDT and CDR2 FYEKMQ (reference sequence). Trimming stripped 2 bases from V and 2 bases from J, with 10 bases between. The length of the CDR3 is 14 residues. The CDR3 region is CASSLRGGAYEQYF. CDR3 DNA: TGTGCCAGCAGCTTAAGGGGGGGGGCCTACGAGCAGTACTTC.